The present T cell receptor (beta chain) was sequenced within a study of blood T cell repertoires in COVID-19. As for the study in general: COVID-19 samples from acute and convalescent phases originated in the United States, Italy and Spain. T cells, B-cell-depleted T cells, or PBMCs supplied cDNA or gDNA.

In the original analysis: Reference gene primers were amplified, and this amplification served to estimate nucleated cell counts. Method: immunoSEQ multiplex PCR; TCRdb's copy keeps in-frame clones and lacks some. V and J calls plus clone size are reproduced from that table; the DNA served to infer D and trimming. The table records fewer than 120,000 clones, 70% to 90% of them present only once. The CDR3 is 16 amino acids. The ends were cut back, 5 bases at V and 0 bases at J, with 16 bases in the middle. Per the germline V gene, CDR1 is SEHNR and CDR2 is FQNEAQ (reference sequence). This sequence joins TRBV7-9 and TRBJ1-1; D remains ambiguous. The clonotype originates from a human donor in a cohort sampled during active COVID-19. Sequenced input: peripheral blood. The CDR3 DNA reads TGTGCCAGCAGCCCTCGACCGCGGACTTTGAACACTGAAGCTTTCTTT. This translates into CASSPRPRTLNTEAFF.